A single sample gave rise to the 11 T cell receptor beta chains below, sequenced in a study of T cells in Graves' hyperthyroidism and ophthalmopathy. TCR beta CDR3 regions were amplified from RNA transcripts. In the first-round RT-PCR of the TCR CDR3, the HTBI primer set was used. A single record per CDR3 protein comes from TCRdb applying MiXCR to the multiplex PCR reads. Of 600,000 to 700,000 distinct CDR3 sequences listed, just under 45% are singletons. The source material was peripheral blood or thyroid tissue (not recorded which). The origin of the receptors is an adult man with Graves' disease, either hyperthyroidism or ophthalmopathy (not recorded which).

V usage is TRBV25-1 and J usage is TRBJ1-5, with 7 bases identical to TRBD1. Germline CDR1 reads MGHDK; CDR2 reads SYGVNS. The CDR3 has 12 amino acids. The J segment lost 4 bases and the V segment lost 11 bases, leaving 5 bases of the junction unmatched. DNA for the CDR3: TGTGCCTCTTACAGGGGAAATCAGCCCCAGCATTTT. Its translation: CASYRGNQPQHF.

The J gene is TRBJ1-2, the V gene TRBV24-1; possible D gene TRBD1, 6 bases. With 4 bases removed from V and 8 bases from J, the gap between germline ends came to 10 bases. The CDR3 has 12 residues. CDR1 KGHDR and CDR2 SFDVKD come from the germline V gene. For the CDR3, the DNA is TGTGCCACCAGTGAAGCAGGGGTGGGCTACACCTTC. It translates to CATSEAGVGYTF.

This clonotype was detected only a few times. This chain uses TRBV9 with TRBJ1-4; possible D gene TRBD1, 5 bases. The CDR3 totals 15 residues. The germline V and J ends were trimmed by 1 base and 0 bases, with 7 bases remaining between them. Germline V lookup: CDR1 SGDLS, CDR2 YYNGEE. The CDR3 region is CASSVLGATNEKLFF. The CDR3 DNA sequence: TGTGCCAGCAGCGTATTGGGGGCAACTAATGAAAAACTGTTTTTT.

V gene TRBV19 combines with J gene TRBJ1-3; D is perhaps TRBD1 (5 bases). The CDR3 runs to 17 residues. Per germline, CDR1 LNHDA and CDR2 SQIVND (reference sequence). The V and J ends lost 5 bases and 0 bases respectively, with 17 bases between them. The CDR3 loop reads CASSSYRSTTSGNTIYF. The CDR3 DNA reads TGTGCCAGTAGTTCATACAGGAGTACAACCTCTGGAAACACCATATATTTT. Looking up the rest from reference TRBV19 and TRBJ1-3 gives the full variable domain: DGGITQSPKYLFRKEGQNVTLSCEQNLNHDAMYWYRQDPGQGLRLIYYSQIVNDFQKGDIAEGYSVSREKKESFPLTVTSAQKNPTAFYLCASSSYRSTTSGNTIYFGEGSWLTVV.

The chain has TRBV7-2 and TRBJ1-2; D possibly corresponds to TRBD1 (5 bases). CDR3 length: 15 residues. Deletions cut 2 bases from V and 6 bases from J, with 16 bases between. Germline lookup yields CDR1 SGHTA and CDR2 FQGNSA. The CDR3 DNA reads as TGTGCCAGCAGCTTATTCGCAGGGCTGTCTGATGGCTACACCTTC. Amino acids: CASSLFAGLSDGYTF.

The genes are TRBV29-1 and TRBJ1-3; D is uncertain. V lost 8 bases to trimming and J lost 0 bases, with 11 bases between them. There are 13 residues in the CDR3. Germline values: CDR1 SQVTM, CDR2 ANQGSEA. The CDR3 DNA sequence: TGCAGCTTGCGGCTCCGCTCTGGAAACACCATATATTTT. Protein: CSLRLRSGNTIYF.

This clonotype was picked up many times. J is TRBJ1-6 and V is TRBV2, with a possible D match to TRBD1 (6 bases). Germline loops: CDR1 SNHLY, CDR2 FYNNEI. V lost 8 bases to trimming and J lost 8 bases, with 22 bases between them. The CDR3 runs 16 residues. The CDR3 spells CASGGGKTGSDSPLHF. The DNA of the CDR3 is TGTGCCAGCGGGGGGGGGAAGACAGGTAGTGATTCACCCCTCCACTTT.

This clonotype came up a few times. CDR3 sequence reads: CASRRQGYEQYF. The CDR3 nucleotides read TGTGCCAGCAGGAGACAGGGCTACGAGCAGTACTTC. The V gene is TRBV12-3 or TRBV12-4, the J gene TRBJ2-7; TRBD1 agrees at 7 bases. This CDR3 spans 12 amino acids. The V segment lost 6 bases and the J segment 3 bases; nucleotides outside the gene matches: 2.

The chain has TRBV12-3 or TRBV12-4 and TRBJ1-2, with D tentatively TRBD1 (6 bases). The CDR3 consists of 23 residues. V was clipped by 5 bases and J by 2 bases, with 39 bases between them. The chain's CDR3 is CASSPDVLGGPDSNMRGNYGYTF. The CDR3 nucleotides are TGTGCCAGCAGTCCAGACGTGCTAGGTGGGCCCGACAGCAACATGAGGGGGAACTATGGCTACACCTTC.

This clonotype was detected only a few times. V and J are TRBV10-1 and TRBJ2-7; no clear D gene. V was cut by 7 bases and J by 2 bases, with 30 bases left in between. The germline V gene encodes CDR1 WNHNN and CDR2 SYGVQD (reference sequence). CDR3 length equals 19 residues. CDR3: CASIPTRPGRITRPYEQYF. CDR3 bases: TGCGCCAGCATACCGACAAGACCGGGCCGGATAACGCGTCCCTACGAGCAGTACTTC.

This clonotype showed up just a few times. The genes are TRBV19 and TRBJ1-2; TRBD1 matches at 10 bases. J lost 4 bases, V lost 7 bases, and 6 bases had no gene match. The germline V gene has CDR1 LNHDA and CDR2 SQIVND (reference sequence). The CDR3 runs 14 residues. The CDR3 coding sequence is TGTGCCAGTAAGGTGGGACAGGGGACCTATGGCTACACCTTC. Translated: CASKVGQGTYGYTF.